This entry lists 29 T cell receptor beta chains sequenced from one sample in a study of blood T cell repertoires in COVID-19. TCRdb keeps only in-frame clones here, not all; method: immunoSEQ multiplex PCR. The sample consists of about 120,000 clones, about 70% of them appearing once. The sample comprised peripheral blood. The receptor source for this set is a woman aged 60-75 years with acute or convalescent COVID-19.

The chain is built from TRBV11-2 and TRBJ2-5, with 8 bases fitting TRBD1. Germline V gives CDR1 SGHAT, CDR2 FQNNGV. Trimming at V came to 4 bases and at J to 5 bases, leaving 6 bases not matched to a gene. The CDR3 loop spans 14 amino acids. CDR3 loop: CASSSDRGAETQYF. Written as DNA, the CDR3 is TGTGCCAGCAGCTCCGACAGGGGCGCGGAGACCCAGTACTTC.

The chain links TRBV28 to TRBJ2-3; 7 bases match TRBD2. The ends lost 1 base at V and 6 bases at J; junction bases unmatched: 7. The CDR3 is made up of 15 amino acids. From germline, CDR1 is MDHEN and CDR2 SYDVKM. Here the CDR3 DNA reads TGTGCCAGCAGTTTATTGGGGGGGGGAGCGGATACGCAGTATTTT. It yields the protein CASSLLGGGADTQYF.

To note about this clone: Distinct nucleotide sequences in the sample also encode this CDR3. This chain uses TRBV14 with TRBJ1-1; D might be TRBD1 (5 bases). Germline V gives CDR1 SGHDN, CDR2 FVKESK. V was shortened by 4 bases and J by 1 base, with 7 bases between the two germline ends. There are 13 residues in the CDR3. CDR3 nucleotide sequence: TGTGCCAGCAGCCCACAGGAGAACACTGAAGCTTTCTTT. Residues: CASSPQENTEAFF.

The rearrangement links TRBV7-9 to TRBJ1-3; D remains unclear. V was shortened by 4 bases and J by 1 base, with 8 bases between the two germline ends. From germline, CDR1 is SEHNR and CDR2 FQNEAQ (reference sequence). The CDR3 extends over 14 amino acids. CDR3 loop: CASSSLGSGNTIYF. As DNA, the CDR3 is TGTGCCAGCAGCTCCCTCGGGTCTGGAAACACCATATATTTT.

CDR3: CAISEGQINEGLFF. CDR3 coding DNA: TGTGCCATCAGTGAGGGACAGATTAATGAAGGGCTGTTTTTT. V usage is TRBV10-3 and J usage is TRBJ1-4; D possibly corresponds to TRBD1 (6 bases). CDR3 length equals 14 residues. Looked up from germline, CDR1 is ENHRY and CDR2 is SYGVKD. V gave up 2 bases and J gave up 14 bases, with 18 bases separating them.

A single count supports this clone. The chain couples TRBV9 to TRBJ2-3; 7 nucleotides line up with TRBD1. This CDR3 is 15 amino acids long. The germline V gene encodes CDR1 SGDLS and CDR2 YYNGEE. Unmatched junction bases numbered 6, after V lost 4 bases and J lost 1 base. The CDR3 reads CASSPGGFGTDTQYF. CDR3 DNA: TGTGCCAGCAGCCCAGGGGGATTCGGCACAGATACGCAGTATTTT.

This chain joins TRBV5-6 and TRBJ1-2; D perhaps matches TRBD1 (5 bases). CDR3 length equals 13 residues. Trimming left V 3 bases short and J 6 bases short, with 12 bases between. Germline V gene sequence: CDR1 SGHDT, CDR2 YYEEEE. This CDR3 reads CASSWGRTDGYTF. CDR3 nucleotide sequence: TGTGCCAGCAGCTGGGGGAGGACGGATGGCTACACCTTC.

J is TRBJ1-6 and V is TRBV19; possibly TRBD1 for D (5 bases). This CDR3 is 17 amino acids long. The V gene lost 5 bases and the J gene lost 10 bases, with 24 bases spanning the gap. The germline gives CDR1 LNHDA, CDR2 SQIVND (reference sequence). CDR3 DNA sequence: TGTGCCAGTAGTCTCAACCCCACGGGCAGGGTCAAATCACCCCTCCACTTT. It yields the protein CASSLNPTGRVKSPLHF.

This clone was counted between two and nine times. The DNA of the CDR3 is TGTGCCTGGAGCGCCCCAGTCCAAGAGACCCAGTACTTC. It translates to CAWSAPVQETQYF. The chain uses TRBV30 and TRBJ2-5; no clear D. This CDR3 has 13 amino acids. Germline CDR1 and CDR2: GTSNPN and SVGIG (reference sequence). Between the trimmed V and J ends, which lost 3 bases and 1 base, there was a span of 9 bases.

This clone appeared a few times. The chain has TRBV27 and TRBJ1-5; a possible D gene is TRBD1 (6 bases). CDR1 and CDR2 from the germline V gene are MNHEY and SMNVEV (reference sequence). The CDR3 totals 14 residues. V was trimmed by 6 bases and J by 3 bases, leaving 12 bases between them. The CDR3 DNA sequence: TGTGCCAGCAGGGCGGACAGAAACAATCAGCCCCAGCATTTT. It yields the protein CASRADRNNQPQHF.

CDR3 protein: CATSDRVAGYTF. The DNA of the CDR3 is TGTGCCACCAGCGACAGGGTAGCAGGCTACACCTTC. The gene calls are TRBV24-1 and TRBJ1-2, with 7 bases identical to TRBD1. Per the germline V gene, CDR1 is KGHDR and CDR2 is SFDVKD. V was pared by 7 bases and J by 8 bases, with 6 bases of the junction left unmatched. CDR3 length: 12 residues.

The DNA for the CDR3 is TGCGCCAGCAGCCAGGACTTGACTAGCGGGGTCCCATTGTCCTACAATGAGCAGTTCTTC. Encoded protein: CASSQDLTSGVPLSYNEQFF. The chain recombines TRBV4-3 with TRBJ2-1; TRBD2 matches 11 bases. CDR1 LGHNA and CDR2 YSLEER come from the germline V gene. V dropped 3 bases and J dropped 1; count of bases not matched to a gene: 14. This CDR3 spans 20 amino acids.

This clone was detected only once. This sequence joins TRBV5-1 and TRBJ1-1; D might be TRBD1 (5 bases). Germline values: CDR1 SGHRS, CDR2 YFSETQ. Trimming took 0 bases from V and 1 from J, leaving 10 bases between them. CDR3 length: 15 amino acids. CDR3 amino acids: CASSLDGGTNTEAFF. CDR3 in DNA: TGCGCCAGCAGCTTGGATGGGGGGACGAACACTGAAGCTTTCTTT.

The J gene is TRBJ1-1, the V gene TRBV5-1, with D tentatively TRBD1 (6 bases). The length of the CDR3 is 16 residues. The germline V gene encodes CDR1 SGHRS and CDR2 YFSETQ. Trimming cost V 4 bases and J 4 bases, with 20 bases left between them. For the CDR3, the DNA is TGCGCCAGCAGCCCTCTAAGAGGTAAAGGGGGCACTGAAGCTTTCTTT. Residues: CASSPLRGKGGTEAFF.

The CDR3 loop is CASSERGPRPTFF. CDR3 bases: TGCGCCAGCAGTGAGAGGGGCCCACGGCCAACGTTCTTC. The chain links TRBV10-2 to TRBJ2-1; D perhaps matches TRBD1 (5 bases). V shed 2 bases and J shed 15 bases, with 17 bases lying between them. Germline-derived CDR1 and CDR2 are WSHSY and SAAADI. The CDR3 has 13 amino acids.

The chain links TRBV4-2 to TRBJ2-5, with D possibly TRBD2 on 7 matching bases. The CDR3 is made up of 15 amino acids. V lost 4 bases and J 2 bases, leaving 14 bases between the germline ends. Germline V gene data show CDR1 as LGHNA and CDR2 as YNFKEQ. CDR3 bases: TGTGCCAGCAGCCCTACCGGGGGGCGACAAGAGACCCAGTACTTC. Translated: CASSPTGGRQETQYF.

The chain joins TRBV5-4 to TRBJ1-4, with TRBD1 matching 10 bases. Germline CDR1 SGHNT, CDR2 YYREEE (reference sequence). There are 16 residues in the CDR3. Germline trimming cut 4 bases from V and 0 bases from J; bases unmatched to any gene: 3. The CDR3 DNA reads TGTGCCAGCAGCAGTGGACAGGGGGCAACTAATGAAAAACTGTTTTTT. Translated: CASSSGQGATNEKLFF.

This sequence joins TRBV18 and TRBJ2-3; D is possibly TRBD2 (6 bases). The CDR3 loop spans 16 amino acids. V was shortened by 4 bases and J by 3 bases, with 17 bases between the two germline ends. Per germline, CDR1 KGHSH and CDR2 LQKENI. The CDR3 loop is CASSHGGRGFTDTQYF. CDR3 in DNA: TGTGCCAGCTCACACGGGGGACGGGGGTTTACAGATACGCAGTATTTT.

The chain is built from TRBV28 and TRBJ2-1; 7 bases fit TRBD1. The ends lost 10 bases at V and 5 bases at J; junction bases unmatched: 8. Germline CDR1 reads MDHEN; CDR2 reads SYDVKM. The CDR3 is 13 residues long. This CDR3 is CATSRDSHNEQFF. As DNA, the CDR3 is TGTGCCACCTCCCGGGACAGCCACAATGAGCAGTTCTTC.

The table lists this clone with a few counts. The chain links TRBV19 to TRBJ2-7; TRBD1 aligns across 8 bases. The CDR3 contains 15 residues. The J segment lost 2 bases and the V segment lost 3 bases, leaving 6 bases of the junction unmatched. CDR1 and CDR2 (germline): LNHDA, SQIVND (reference sequence). CDR3 region: CASSIGEGQAYEQYF. In nucleotides, the CDR3 is TGTGCCAGTAGTATTGGAGAGGGACAGGCCTACGAGCAGTACTTC.

The chain is built from TRBV5-1 and TRBJ2-3, with 9 nucleotides matching TRBD2. Germline CDR1 and CDR2: SGHRS and YFSETQ. The CDR3 spans 16 residues. The ends lost 4 bases at V and 9 bases at J; junction bases unmatched: 15. The CDR3 loop is CASSPSGSGGRNTQYF. For the CDR3, the DNA is TGCGCCAGCAGCCCGTCGGGGAGCGGGGGGAGAAACACGCAGTATTTT.

The rearrangement links TRBV9 to TRBJ2-5, with 15 nucleotides matching TRBD2. Germline CDR1 is SGDLS and CDR2 is YYNGEE. The length of the CDR3 is 17 residues. V lost 3 bases, J lost 1 base, and 4 bases stayed unmatched. In DNA form, the CDR3 reads TGTGCCAGCAGCGCCGGGACTAGCGGGGGGATCCAAGAGACCCAGTACTTC. Its translation: CASSAGTSGGIQETQYF. The full variable domain, rest sourced from reference TRBV9 and TRBJ2-5, is DSGVTQTPKHLITATGQRVTLRCSPRSGDLSVYWYQQSLDQGLQFLIQYYNGEERAKGNILERFSAQQFPDLHSELNLSSLELGDSALYFCASSAGTSGGIQETQYFGPGTRLLVL.

This clone was seen only once. The chain uses TRBV5-1 and TRBJ2-1; TRBD1 might be the D (5 bases). The CDR3 spans 12 residues. Trimming shortened V by 6 bases and J by 3 bases, and 7 bases separated the two germline ends. Germline-derived CDR1 and CDR2 are SGHRS and YFSETQ. CDR3 in DNA: TGCGCCAGCACAGACAGCTACAATGAGCAGTTCTTC. The encoded protein is CASTDSYNEQFF.

The chain carries TRBV6-2 or TRBV6-3 and TRBJ2-3, with D unresolved. Looked up from germline, CDR1 is MNHEY and CDR2 is SVGEGT. This CDR3 comprises 15 residues. V lost 2 bases and J 7 bases, leaving 16 bases between the germline ends. Here the CDR3 DNA reads TGTGCCAGCAGTTACAATTTTGCTCTTCAGAATACGCAGTATTTT. Translating it yields CASSYNFALQNTQYF.

This clone was observed a handful of times. This chain uses TRBV29-1 with TRBJ2-7; 8 bases are a match to TRBD1. Looked up from germline, CDR1 is SQVTM and CDR2 is ANQGSEA. The J segment lost 7 bases and the V segment lost 4 bases, leaving 9 bases of the junction unmatched. This CDR3 contains 13 residues. The CDR3 sequence is CSVVGQAFGEQYF. The CDR3, as DNA: TGCAGCGTTGTGGGACAGGCTTTTGGGGAGCAGTACTTC.

Written as DNA, the CDR3 is TGTGCCAGCAGTGTACTAGCGGGGGTGAACACCGGGGAGCTGTTTTTT. Its translation is CASSVLAGVNTGELFF. The J gene is TRBJ2-2, the V gene TRBV6-1; 11 nucleotides line up with TRBD2. CDR1 MNHNS and CDR2 SASEGT come from the germline V gene. Trimming cost V 4 bases and J 1 base; bases outside gene matches: 2. The CDR3 covers 16 residues.

This clone occurred a few times. This chain joins TRBV4-2 and TRBJ1-2; 8 nucleotides align to TRBD1. J gave up 4 bases and V 4 bases, and 11 bases lay outside the gene matches. The germline CDR1 and CDR2 sequences are LGHNA and YNFKEQ. The CDR3 spans 16 residues. CDR3 in amino acids: CASSPSGQGRIYGYTF. DNA for the CDR3: TGTGCCAGCAGCCCTTCCGGACAGGGCAGGATCTATGGCTACACCTTC.

This sequence joins TRBV28 and TRBJ2-1; tentative D call: TRBD1 (6 bases). CDR3 length: 12 amino acids. Trimming took 4 bases from V and 5 from J, leaving 6 bases between them. Per the germline V gene, CDR1 is MDHEN and CDR2 is SYDVKM. CDR3 in DNA: TGTGCCAGCAGTTGGGGGCACAATGAGCAGTTCTTC. Translating it yields CASSWGHNEQFF.

The rearrangement uses TRBV29-1 and TRBJ2-7; 8 bases align to TRBD1. V lost 7 bases and J lost 3; bases outside the gene matches: 8. Germline values: CDR1 SQVTM, CDR2 ANQGSEA. This CDR3 spans 13 amino acids. This chain's CDR3 is CSARQGAYYEQYF. For the CDR3, the DNA is TGCAGCGCGAGGCAGGGGGCCTACTACGAGCAGTACTTC.